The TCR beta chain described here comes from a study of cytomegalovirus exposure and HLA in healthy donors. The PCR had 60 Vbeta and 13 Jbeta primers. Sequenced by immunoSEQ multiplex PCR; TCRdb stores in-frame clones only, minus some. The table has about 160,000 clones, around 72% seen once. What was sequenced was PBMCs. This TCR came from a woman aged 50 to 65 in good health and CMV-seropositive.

The CDR3: CASTKDSTAYEQYF. CDR3 nucleotides: TGTGCCAGCACTAAAGACTCGACCGCTTACGAGCAGTACTTC. The chain employs TRBV2 and TRBJ2-7; no firm D call. This CDR3 is built from 14 residues. Germline V gives CDR1 SNHLY, CDR2 FYNNEI. With 7 bases removed from V and 4 bases from J, the gap between germline ends came to 17 bases.